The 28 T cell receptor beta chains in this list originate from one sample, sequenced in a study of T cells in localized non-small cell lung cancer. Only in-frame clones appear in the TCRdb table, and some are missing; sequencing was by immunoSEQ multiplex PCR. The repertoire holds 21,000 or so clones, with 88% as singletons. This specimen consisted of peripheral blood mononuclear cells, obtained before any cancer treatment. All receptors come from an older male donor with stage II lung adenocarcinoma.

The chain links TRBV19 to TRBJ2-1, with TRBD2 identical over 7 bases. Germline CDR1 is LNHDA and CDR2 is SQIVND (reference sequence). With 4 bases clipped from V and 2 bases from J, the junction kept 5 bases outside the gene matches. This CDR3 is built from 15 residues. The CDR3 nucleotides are TGTGCCAGTAGTAAGGGAGGGAGGGCCTACAATGAGCAGTTCTTC. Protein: CASSKGGRAYNEQFF.

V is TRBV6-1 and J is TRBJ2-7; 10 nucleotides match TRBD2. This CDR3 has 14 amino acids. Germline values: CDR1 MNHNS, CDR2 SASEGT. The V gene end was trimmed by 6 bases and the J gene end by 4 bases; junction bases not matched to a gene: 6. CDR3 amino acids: CASRASGSLYEQYF. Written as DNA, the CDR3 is TGTGCCAGCAGAGCTAGCGGGAGTTTATACGAGCAGTACTTC.

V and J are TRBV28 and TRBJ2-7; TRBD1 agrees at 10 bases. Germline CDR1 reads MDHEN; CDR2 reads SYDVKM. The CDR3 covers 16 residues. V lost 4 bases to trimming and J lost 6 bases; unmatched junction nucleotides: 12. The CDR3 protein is CASSSLGQGGKGEQYF. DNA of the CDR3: TGTGCCAGCAGTTCCCTAGGACAGGGGGGGAAAGGCGAGCAGTACTTC.

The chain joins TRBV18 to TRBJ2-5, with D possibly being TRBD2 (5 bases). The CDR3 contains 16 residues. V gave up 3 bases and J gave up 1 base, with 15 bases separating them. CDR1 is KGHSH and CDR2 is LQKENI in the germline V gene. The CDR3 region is CASSPARRTFQETQYF. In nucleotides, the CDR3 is TGTGCCAGCTCACCGGCACGGAGGACGTTCCAAGAGACCCAGTACTTC.

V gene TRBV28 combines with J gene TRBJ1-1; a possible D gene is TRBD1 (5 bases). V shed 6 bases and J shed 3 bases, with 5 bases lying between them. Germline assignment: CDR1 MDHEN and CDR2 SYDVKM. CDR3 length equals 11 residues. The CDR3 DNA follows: TGTGCCAGCAGCAGGGACACTGAAGCTTTCTTT. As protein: CASSRDTEAFF.

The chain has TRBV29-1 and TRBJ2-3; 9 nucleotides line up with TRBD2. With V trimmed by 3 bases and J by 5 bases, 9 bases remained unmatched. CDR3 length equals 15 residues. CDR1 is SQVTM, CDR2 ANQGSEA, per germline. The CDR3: CSVDRAGGPGDTQYF. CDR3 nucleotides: TGCAGCGTTGATCGGGCGGGAGGGCCAGGAGATACGCAGTATTTT.

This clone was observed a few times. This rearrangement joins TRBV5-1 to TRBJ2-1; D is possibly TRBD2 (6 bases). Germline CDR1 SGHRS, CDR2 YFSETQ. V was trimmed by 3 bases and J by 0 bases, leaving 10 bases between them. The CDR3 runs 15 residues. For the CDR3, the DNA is TGCGCCAGCAGCTGGGACGGGAGCTCCTACAATGAGCAGTTCTTC. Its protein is CASSWDGSSYNEQFF. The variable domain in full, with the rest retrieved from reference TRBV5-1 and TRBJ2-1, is KAGVTQTPRYLIKTRGQQVTLSCSPISGHRSVSWYQQTPGQGLQFLFEYFSETQRNKGNFPGRFSGRQFSNSRSEMNVSTLELGDSALYLCASSWDGSSYNEQFFGPGTRLTVL.

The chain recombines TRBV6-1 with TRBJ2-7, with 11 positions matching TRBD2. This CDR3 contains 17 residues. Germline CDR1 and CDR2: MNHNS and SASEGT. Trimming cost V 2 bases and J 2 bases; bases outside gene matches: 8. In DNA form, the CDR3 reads TGTGCCAGCAGTGAATTAACTAGCGGGGGAATCCCCTACGAGCAGTACTTC. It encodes CASSELTSGGIPYEQYF.

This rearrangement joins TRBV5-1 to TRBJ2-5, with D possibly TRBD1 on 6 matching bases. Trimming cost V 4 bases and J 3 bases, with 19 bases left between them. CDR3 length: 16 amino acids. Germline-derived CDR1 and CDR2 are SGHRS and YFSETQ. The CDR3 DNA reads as TGCGCCAGCAGCCGGGACCCTCTCAAGGGGGAAGAGACCCAGTACTTC. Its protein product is CASSRDPLKGEETQYF.

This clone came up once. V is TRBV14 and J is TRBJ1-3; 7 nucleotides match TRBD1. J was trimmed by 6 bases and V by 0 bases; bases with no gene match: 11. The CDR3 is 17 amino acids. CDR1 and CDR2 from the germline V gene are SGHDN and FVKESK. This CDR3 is CASSQEPLGRGKNTIYF. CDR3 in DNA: TGTGCCAGCAGCCAAGAACCCCTCGGCAGGGGGAAAAACACCATATATTTT. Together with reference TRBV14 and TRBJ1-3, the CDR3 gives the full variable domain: EAGVTQFPSHSVIEKGQTVTLRCDPISGHDNLYWYRRVMGKEIKFLLHFVKESKQDESGMPNNRFLAERTGGTYSTLKVQPAELEDSGVYFCASSQEPLGRGKNTIYFGEGSWLTVV.

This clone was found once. CDR3 nucleotides: TGTGCCAGCAATGGAAGAGGACAGGGGGCATACACCATATATTTT. Translation gives CASNGRGQGAYTIYF. The chain uses TRBV2 and TRBJ1-3; TRBD1 agrees at 11 bases. The CDR3 has 15 amino acids. V lost 7 bases, J lost 8 bases, and 10 bases stayed unmatched. Germline loops: CDR1 SNHLY, CDR2 FYNNEI.

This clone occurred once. Here the CDR3 reads CASPKLAGKSDTQYF. As DNA, the CDR3 is TGTGCCAGTCCAAAACTAGCGGGAAAGAGCGATACGCAGTATTTT. V gene TRBV19 combines with J gene TRBJ2-3, with 10 positions matching TRBD2. The CDR3 contains 15 residues. The V segment lost 8 bases and the J segment 6 bases; nucleotides outside the gene matches: 11. Germline assignment: CDR1 LNHDA and CDR2 SQIVND (reference sequence).

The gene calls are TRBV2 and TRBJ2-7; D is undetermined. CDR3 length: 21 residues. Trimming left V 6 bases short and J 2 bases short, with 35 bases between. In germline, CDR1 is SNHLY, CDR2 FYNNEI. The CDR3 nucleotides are TGTGCCAGCAGGGACCCCATGTCGGCCTTTCAAAGGCATAAAGACCCCTACGAGCAGTACTTC. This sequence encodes CASRDPMSAFQRHKDPYEQYF. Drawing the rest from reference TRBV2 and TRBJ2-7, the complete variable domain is EPEVTQTPSHQVTQMGQEVILRCVPISNHLYFYWYRQILGQKVEFLVSFYNNEISEKSEIFDDQFSVERPDGSNFTLKIRSTKLEDSAMYFCASRDPMSAFQRHKDPYEQYFGPGTRLTVT.

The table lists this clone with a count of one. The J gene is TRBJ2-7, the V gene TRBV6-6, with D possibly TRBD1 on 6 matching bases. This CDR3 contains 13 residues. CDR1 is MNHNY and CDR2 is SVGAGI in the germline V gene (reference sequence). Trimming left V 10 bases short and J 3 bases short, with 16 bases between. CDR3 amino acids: CAIQEDRYYEQYF. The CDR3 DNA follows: TGTGCCATCCAAGAGGACAGATACTACGAGCAGTACTTC.

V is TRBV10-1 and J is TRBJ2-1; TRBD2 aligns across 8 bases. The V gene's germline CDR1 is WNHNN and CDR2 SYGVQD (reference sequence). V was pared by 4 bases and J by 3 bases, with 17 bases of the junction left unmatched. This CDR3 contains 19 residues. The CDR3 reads CASSGGRRGEVSSYNEQFF. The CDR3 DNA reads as TGCGCCAGCAGTGGCGGAAGGCGGGGGGAGGTATCCAGCTACAATGAGCAGTTCTTC.

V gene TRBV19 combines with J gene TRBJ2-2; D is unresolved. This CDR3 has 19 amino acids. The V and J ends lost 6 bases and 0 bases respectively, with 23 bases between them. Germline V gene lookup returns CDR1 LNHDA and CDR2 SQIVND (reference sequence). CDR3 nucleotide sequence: TGTGCCAGTAGCCTCCATGAGTTTTCTTCATACGCGAACACCGGGGAGCTGTTTTTT. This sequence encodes CASSLHEFSSYANTGELFF. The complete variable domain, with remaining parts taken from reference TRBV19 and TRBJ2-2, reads DGGITQSPKYLFRKEGQNVTLSCEQNLNHDAMYWYRQDPGQGLRLIYYSQIVNDFQKGDIAEGYSVSREKKESFPLTVTSAQKNPTAFYLCASSLHEFSSYANTGELFFGEGSRLTVL.

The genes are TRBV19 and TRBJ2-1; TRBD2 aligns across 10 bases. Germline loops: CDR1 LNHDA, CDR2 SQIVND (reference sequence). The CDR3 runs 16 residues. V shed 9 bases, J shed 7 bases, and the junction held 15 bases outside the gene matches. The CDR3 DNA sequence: TGTGCCAGCAAGTCCCACGAGCGGGAGGGGTTGAATGAGCAGTTCTTC. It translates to CASKSHEREGLNEQFF.

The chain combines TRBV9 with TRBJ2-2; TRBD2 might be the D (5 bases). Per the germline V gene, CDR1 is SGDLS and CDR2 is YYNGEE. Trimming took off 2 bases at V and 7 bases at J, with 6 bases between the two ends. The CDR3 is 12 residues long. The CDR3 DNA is TGTGCCAGCAGCGTCCGGGACGGGGAGCTGTTTTTT. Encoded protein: CASSVRDGELFF.

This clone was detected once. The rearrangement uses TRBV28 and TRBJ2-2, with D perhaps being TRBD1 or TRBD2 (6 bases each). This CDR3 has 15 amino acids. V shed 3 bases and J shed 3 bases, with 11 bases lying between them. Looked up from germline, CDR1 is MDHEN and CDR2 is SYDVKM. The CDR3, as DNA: TGTGCCAGCAGTTTGGGGGGCTTCGACACCGGGGAGCTGTTTTTT. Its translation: CASSLGGFDTGELFF.

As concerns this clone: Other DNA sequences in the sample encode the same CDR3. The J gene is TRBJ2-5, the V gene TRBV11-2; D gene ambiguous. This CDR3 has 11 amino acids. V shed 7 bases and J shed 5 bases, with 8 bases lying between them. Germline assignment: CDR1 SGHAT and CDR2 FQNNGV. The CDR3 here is CASTGGETQYF. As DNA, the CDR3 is TGTGCCAGCACCGGTGGGGAGACCCAGTACTTC.

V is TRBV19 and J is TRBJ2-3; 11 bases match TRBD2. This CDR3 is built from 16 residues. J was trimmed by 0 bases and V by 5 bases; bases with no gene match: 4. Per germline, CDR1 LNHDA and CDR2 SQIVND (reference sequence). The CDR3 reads CASSPGLAGSTDTQYF. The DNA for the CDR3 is TGTGCCAGTAGTCCAGGACTAGCGGGTAGCACAGATACGCAGTATTTT.

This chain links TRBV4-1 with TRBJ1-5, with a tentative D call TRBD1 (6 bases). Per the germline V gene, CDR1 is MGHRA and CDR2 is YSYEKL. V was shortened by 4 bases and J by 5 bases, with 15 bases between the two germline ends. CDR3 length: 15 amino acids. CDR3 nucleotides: TGCGCCAGCAGCCCCGGGACACAAGGGCATCAGCCCCAGCATTTT. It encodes CASSPGTQGHQPQHF.

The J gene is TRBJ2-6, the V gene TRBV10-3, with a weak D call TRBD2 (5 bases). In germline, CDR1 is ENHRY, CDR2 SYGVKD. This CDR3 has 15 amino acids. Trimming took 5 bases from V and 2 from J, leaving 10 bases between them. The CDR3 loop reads CAISKSGTGANVLTF. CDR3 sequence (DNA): TGTGCCATCAGTAAATCGGGGACTGGGGCCAACGTCCTGACTTTC.

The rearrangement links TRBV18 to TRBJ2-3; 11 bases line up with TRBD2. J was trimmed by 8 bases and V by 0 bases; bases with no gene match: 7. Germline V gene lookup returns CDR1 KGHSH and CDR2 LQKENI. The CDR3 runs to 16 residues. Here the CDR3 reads CASSPPLAGDSGTQYF. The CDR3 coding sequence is TGTGCCAGCTCACCACCACTAGCGGGAGATAGTGGTACGCAGTATTTT.

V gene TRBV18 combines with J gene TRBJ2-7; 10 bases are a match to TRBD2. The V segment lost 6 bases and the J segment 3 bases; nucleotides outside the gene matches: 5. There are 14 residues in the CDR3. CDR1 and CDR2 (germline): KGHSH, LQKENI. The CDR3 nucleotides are TGTGCCAGCTCCCCTAGCGGGAGTAACTACGAGCAGTACTTC. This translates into CASSPSGSNYEQYF.

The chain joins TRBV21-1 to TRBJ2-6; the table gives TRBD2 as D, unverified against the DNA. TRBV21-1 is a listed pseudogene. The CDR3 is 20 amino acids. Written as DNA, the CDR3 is TGTGCCAGCAGCAAAGAAGGGGTACTAGCGGGAGACTCTGGGGCCAACGTCCTGACTTTC. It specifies CASSKEGVLAGDSGANVLTF.

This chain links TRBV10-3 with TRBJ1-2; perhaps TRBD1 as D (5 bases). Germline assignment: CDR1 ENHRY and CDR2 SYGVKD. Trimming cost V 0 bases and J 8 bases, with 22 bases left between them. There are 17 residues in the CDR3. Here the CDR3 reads CAISESMITPGTEGYTF. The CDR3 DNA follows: TGTGCCATCAGTGAGTCGATGATAACCCCAGGGACGGAAGGCTACACCTTC.

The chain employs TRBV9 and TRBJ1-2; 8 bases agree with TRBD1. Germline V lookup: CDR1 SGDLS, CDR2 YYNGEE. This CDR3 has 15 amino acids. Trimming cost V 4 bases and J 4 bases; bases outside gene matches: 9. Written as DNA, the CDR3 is TGTGCCAGCAGCCAAACTGGACAGGGACTCTATGGCTACACCTTC. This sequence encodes CASSQTGQGLYGYTF. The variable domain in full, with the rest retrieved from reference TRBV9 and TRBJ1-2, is DSGVTQTPKHLITATGQRVTLRCSPRSGDLSVYWYQQSLDQGLQFLIQYYNGEERAKGNILERFSAQQFPDLHSELNLSSLELGDSALYFCASSQTGQGLYGYTFGSGTRLTVV.